Listed below are T cell receptor beta chains from one sample, sequenced in a study of T cell changes during pregnancy in multiple sclerosis. Sequencing used immunoSEQ multiplex PCR; TCRdb keeps in-frame clones, though not all of them. The repertoire holds under 20,000 clones, with more than 75% as singletons. The specimen was CD8+ T cells from peripheral blood mononuclear cells, collected after pregnancy. These receptors originate from a female donor with multiple sclerosis, enrolled in a pregnancy study. The CDR3 runs from the conserved cysteine through the conserved F or W. Fields, in order: V gene, J gene, D gene, clone size, CDR3 protein, CDR3 DNA. The D gene is left open where the match is weak. Clone size is shown for a subset of rows, as once, few, many or a class of expanded clone.

TRBV7-8,TRBJ2-2,TRBD2,.,CASNEGLAGAHRGTGELFF,TGTGCCAGCAACGAAGGACTAGCGGGAGCCCACCGAGGCACCGGGGAGCTGTTTTTT
TRBV9,TRBJ2-5,TRBD2,.,CASSASGTSHETQYF,TGTGCCAGCAGCGCTTCCGGGACTAGCCACGAGACCCAGTACTTC
TRBV27,TRBJ2-1,TRBD2,.,CASSWGLAKRNEQFF,TGTGCCAGCAGTTGGGGACTAGCTAAGCGTAATGAGCAGTTCTTC
TRBV19,TRBJ1-2,.,.,CASSTTHYAGYGYTF,TGTGCCAGTAGTACTACGCATTACGCCGGTTATGGCTACACCTTC
TRBV4-3,TRBJ2-6,.,.,CASSKDSGSGANVLTF,TGCGCCAGCAGCAAAGACTCAGGGTCCGGGGCCAACGTCCTGACTTTC
TRBV9,TRBJ1-3,.,.,CASSVIGEAGNTIYF,TGTGCCAGCAGCGTAATTGGTGAGGCCGGAAACACCATATATTTT
TRBV10-3,TRBJ2-1,TRBD1,.,CAISISGTGSNEQFF,TGTGCCATCAGTATTTCCGGGACAGGGAGCAATGAGCAGTTCTTC
TRBV27,TRBJ1-4,.,few,CASSLSGTAEKLFF,TGTGCCAGCAGTTTATCAGGGACTGCAGAAAAACTGTTTTTT
TRBV6-6,TRBJ2-1,.,.,CASSYSLVGEQFF,TGTGCCAGCAGTTACTCGTTAGTCGGTGAGCAGTTCTTC
TRBV6-5,TRBJ1-2,TRBD1,.,CASSAGDREAYGYTF,TGTGCCAGCAGTGCTGGGGACAGGGAGGCCTATGGCTACACCTTC
TRBV19,TRBJ1-5,.,.,CASSPAGNQPQHF,TGTGCCAGTAGTCCCGCGGGAAATCAGCCCCAGCATTTT
TRBV18,TRBJ1-3,.,few,CASSPLSLQSCSGNTIYF,TGTGCCAGCTCACCTCTTTCGCTACAGAGTTGCTCTGGAAACACCATATATTTT
TRBV28,TRBJ1-3,TRBD1,once,CASSTDREWGNTIYF,TGTGCCAGCAGTACGGACAGGGAATGGGGAAACACCATATATTTT
TRBV15,TRBJ1-4,TRBD1,.,CATSPRTGKFPEKLFF,TGTGCCACCAGCCCCCGGACAGGGAAGTTTCCTGAAAAACTGTTTTTT
TRBV10-2,TRBJ2-3,.,once,CASSDRSTDTQYF,TGCGCCAGCAGTGACAGAAGCACAGATACGCAGTATTTT
TRBV9,TRBJ1-2,TRBD1,.,CASSEWTGTGGGGYTF,TGTGCCAGCAGCGAATGGACTGGAACAGGGGGGGGAGGCTACACCTTC
TRBV10-3,TRBJ2-7,TRBD2,.,CAISESLQREGREGSYEQYF,TGTGCCATCAGTGAGTCACTCCAGCGGGAGGGCCGCGAAGGGTCCTACGAGCAGTACTTC
TRBV12-5,TRBJ2-5,.,once,CASGAGAGETQYF,TGTGCTAGTGGTGCAGGGGCCGGGGAGACCCAGTACTTC
TRBV7-9,TRBJ2-3,.,.,CASSLVFGTQSTDTQYF,TGTGCCAGCAGCTTAGTGTTTGGGACACAGAGCACAGATACGCAGTATTTT
TRBV7-9,TRBJ1-2,.,few,CASSSGHGYTF,TGTGCCAGCAGCTCAGGGCATGGCTACACCTTC
TRBV7-9,TRBJ2-1,.,.,CASSPILGGPYNEQFF,TGTGCCAGCAGCCCCATTTTGGGGGGTCCCTACAATGAGCAGTTCTTC
TRBV30,TRBJ2-2,.,few,CAWSPGPFTGELFF,TGTGCCTGGAGTCCAGGGCCATTCACCGGGGAGCTGTTTTTT
TRBV6-4,TRBJ2-3,.,once,CASSVGGATDTQYF,TGTGCCAGCAGTGTGGGGGGGGCGACAGATACGCAGTATTTT
TRBV27,TRBJ1-1,.,once,CASSFSGLDEAFF,TGTGCCAGCAGTTTTTCGGGTTTGGATGAAGCTTTCTTT
TRBV7-8,TRBJ2-1,.,.,CASSLIGGVSSYNEQFF,TGTGCCAGCAGCTTAATTGGCGGGGTGAGCTCCTACAATGAGCAGTTCTTC
TRBV6-4,TRBJ2-3,TRBD1,.,CASSEGQGADTQYF,TGTGCCAGCAGTGAGGGACAGGGGGCAGATACGCAGTATTTT
TRBV5-1,TRBJ2-7,.,.,CASSPGTFSYEQYF,TGCGCCAGCAGCCCTGGGACATTCTCCTACGAGCAGTACTTC
TRBV5-5,TRBJ1-2,TRBD1,.,CASSLDPGQGEYGYTF,TGTGCCAGCAGCTTGGACCCGGGACAGGGAGAATATGGCTACACCTTC
TRBV15,TRBJ2-3,.,.,CATSREAGSTDTQYF,TGTGCCACCAGCAGAGAGGCGGGGAGCACAGATACGCAGTATTTT
TRBV6-6,TRBJ1-1,.,.,CASDHGNTEAFF,TGTGCCAGCGATCACGGTAACACTGAAGCTTTCTTT
TRBV4-3,TRBJ1-1,.,.,CASSPAPREGTEAFF,TGCGCCAGCAGCCCAGCCCCCAGGGAAGGAACTGAAGCTTTCTTT
TRBV27,TRBJ2-7,.,.,CASSLKEQYEQYF,TGTGCCAGCAGTTTAAAAGAACAGTACGAGCAGTACTTC
TRBV6-4,TRBJ2-3,.,.,CASSEAGTTDTQYF,TGTGCCAGCAGTGAGGCGGGAACCACAGATACGCAGTATTTT
TRBV7-9,TRBJ2-1,TRBD2,.,CASSLGISGGYGSYNEQFF,TGTGCCAGCAGCTTAGGGATTAGCGGGGGGTACGGCTCCTACAATGAGCAGTTCTTC
TRBV12-5,TRBJ1-1,TRBD1,.,CASGFSGTGVTEAFF,TGTGCTAGTGGTTTCTCCGGGACAGGGGTGACTGAAGCTTTCTTT
TRBV6-4,TRBJ2-3,.,.,CASSAGGQADTQYF,TGTGCCAGCAGTGCGGGGGGCCAGGCAGATACGCAGTATTTT
TRBV27,TRBJ1-2,TRBD1,.,CATRDRGYGYTF,TGTGCCACCCGGGACAGGGGTTATGGCTACACCTTC
TRBV6-5,TRBJ1-2,.,.,CASSYSEGYGYTF,TGTGCCAGCAGTTACTCGGAGGGATATGGCTACACCTTC
TRBV9,TRBJ1-1,.,.,CASNAETVNTEAFF,TGTGCCAGCAACGCCGAGACAGTGAACACTGAAGCTTTCTTT
TRBV6-4,TRBJ2-1,TRBD1,.,CASSPRDSSNEQFF,TGTGCCAGCAGTCCCCGGGACAGTTCCAATGAGCAGTTCTTC
TRBV9,TRBJ2-7,TRBD2,.,CASSVGLAMDEQYF,TGTGCCAGCAGCGTAGGACTAGCTATGGACGAGCAGTACTTC
TRBV10-2,TRBJ2-2,.,.,CASRADSPNTGELFF,TGCGCCAGCAGAGCGGACAGTCCGAACACCGGGGAGCTGTTTTTT
TRBV7-6,TRBJ2-7,.,.,CASSLEAGLPYEQYF,TGTGCCAGCAGCTTAGAGGCAGGACTCCCCTACGAGCAGTACTTC
TRBV4-3,TRBJ2-7,TRBD1,.,CASSQEALTGVAYEQYF,TGCGCCAGCAGCCAAGAAGCACTCACAGGGGTGGCCTACGAGCAGTACTTC
TRBV7-2,TRBJ2-7,.,.,CASSSTRRRVEQYF,TGTGCCAGCAGCTCGACTCGCCGCCGCGTCGAGCAGTACTTC
TRBV19,TRBJ1-3,.,few,CASSLTSSSGNTIYF,TGTGCCAGTAGCCTGACATCGAGCTCTGGAAACACCATATATTTT
TRBV27,TRBJ1-2,.,few,CASSSGRVGYGYTF,TGTGCCAGCAGTTCAGGAAGAGTGGGCTATGGCTACACCTTC
TRBV29-1,TRBJ2-1,TRBD2,.,CSVEDPGLAGGPGNNEQFF,TGCAGCGTTGAAGATCCCGGACTAGCGGGAGGGCCGGGGAACAATGAGCAGTTCTTC
TRBV11-2,TRBJ2-3,.,large,CASSGGGTDTQYF,TGTGCCAGCAGCGGCGGAGGTACGGATACGCAGTATTTT
TRBV19,TRBJ2-1,.,.,CASSRPAEGNEQFF,TGTGCCAGTAGTAGGCCAGCGGAAGGCAATGAGCAGTTCTTC
TRBV19,TRBJ1-2,.,few,CASSIERILGQVYGYTF,TGTGCCAGTAGTATAGAGCGTATTTTGGGGCAAGTCTATGGCTACACCTTC